Each of the 5 T cell receptor beta chains below was sequenced from the same sample in a study of cytomegalovirus exposure and HLA in healthy donors. Primers for the PCR totalled 60 Vbeta and 13 Jbeta. The protocol was immunoSEQ multiplex PCR, while the TCRdb copy is restricted to in-frame clones and leaves out a portion. The sample data list approximately 110,000 clones. Sequenced input: PBMCs. The receptors stem from a man younger than 30 in good health and CMV-seronegative.

The chain has TRBV5-1 and TRBJ2-1, with TRBD2 matching 12 bases. J lost 2 bases, V lost 2 bases, and 8 bases had no gene match. CDR3 size: 18 residues. Germline lookup yields CDR1 SGHRS and CDR2 YFSETQ. CDR3 in DNA: TGCGCCAGCAGCTTTGGGACTAGCGGGCGGGGGGCCTACAATGAGCAGTTCTTC. This sequence encodes CASSFGTSGRGAYNEQFF.

This chain connects TRBV6-6 to TRBJ1-2; 9 nucleotides agree with TRBD1. Germline CDR1 reads MNHNY; CDR2 reads SVGAGI (reference sequence). The J segment lost 8 bases and the V segment lost 6 bases, leaving 10 bases of the junction unmatched. This CDR3 comprises 14 residues. CDR3 sequence reads: CASRQDRGREGYTF. In DNA, the CDR3 is TGTGCCAGCAGACAGGACAGGGGAAGGGAGGGCTACACCTTC.

The chain recombines TRBV27 with TRBJ2-1; 7 bases line up with TRBD1. The trim removed 4 bases at V and 4 bases at J, leaving 7 bases unmatched. Per germline, CDR1 MNHEY and CDR2 SMNVEV (reference sequence). CDR3 length: 15 residues. CDR3 DNA sequence: TGTGCCAGCAGTTCCCGGACAGGAATGTACAATGAGCAGTTCTTC. Protein product: CASSSRTGMYNEQFF.

V gene TRBV25-1 combines with J gene TRBJ2-5, with D perhaps matching TRBD2 (7 bases). V was trimmed by 8 bases and J by 2 bases, leaving 15 bases between them. Germline V gene data show CDR1 as MGHDK and CDR2 as SYGVNS. The CDR3 is 14 amino acids. The DNA of the CDR3 is TGTGCCAGCTCGATTAGGGGGGGGCAAGAGACCCAGTACTTC. It specifies CASSIRGGQETQYF. Based on the CDR3 plus reference TRBV25-1 and TRBJ2-5, the full variable domain is EADIYQTPRYLVIGTGKKITLECSQTMGHDKMYWYQQDPGMELHLIHYSYGVNSTEKGDLSSESTVSRIRTEHFPLTLESARPSHTSQYLCASSIRGGQETQYFGPGTRLLVL.

V gene TRBV5-1 combines with J gene TRBJ1-6; tentatively, D is TRBD1 (6 bases). V dropped 3 bases and J dropped 8 bases, with 15 bases sitting between them. The CDR3 consists of 15 residues. Germline lookup yields CDR1 SGHRS and CDR2 YFSETQ. The CDR3 protein is CASSSNRVGDSPLHF. As DNA, the CDR3 is TGCGCCAGCAGCTCGAACAGGGTTGGGGATTCACCCCTCCACTTT.